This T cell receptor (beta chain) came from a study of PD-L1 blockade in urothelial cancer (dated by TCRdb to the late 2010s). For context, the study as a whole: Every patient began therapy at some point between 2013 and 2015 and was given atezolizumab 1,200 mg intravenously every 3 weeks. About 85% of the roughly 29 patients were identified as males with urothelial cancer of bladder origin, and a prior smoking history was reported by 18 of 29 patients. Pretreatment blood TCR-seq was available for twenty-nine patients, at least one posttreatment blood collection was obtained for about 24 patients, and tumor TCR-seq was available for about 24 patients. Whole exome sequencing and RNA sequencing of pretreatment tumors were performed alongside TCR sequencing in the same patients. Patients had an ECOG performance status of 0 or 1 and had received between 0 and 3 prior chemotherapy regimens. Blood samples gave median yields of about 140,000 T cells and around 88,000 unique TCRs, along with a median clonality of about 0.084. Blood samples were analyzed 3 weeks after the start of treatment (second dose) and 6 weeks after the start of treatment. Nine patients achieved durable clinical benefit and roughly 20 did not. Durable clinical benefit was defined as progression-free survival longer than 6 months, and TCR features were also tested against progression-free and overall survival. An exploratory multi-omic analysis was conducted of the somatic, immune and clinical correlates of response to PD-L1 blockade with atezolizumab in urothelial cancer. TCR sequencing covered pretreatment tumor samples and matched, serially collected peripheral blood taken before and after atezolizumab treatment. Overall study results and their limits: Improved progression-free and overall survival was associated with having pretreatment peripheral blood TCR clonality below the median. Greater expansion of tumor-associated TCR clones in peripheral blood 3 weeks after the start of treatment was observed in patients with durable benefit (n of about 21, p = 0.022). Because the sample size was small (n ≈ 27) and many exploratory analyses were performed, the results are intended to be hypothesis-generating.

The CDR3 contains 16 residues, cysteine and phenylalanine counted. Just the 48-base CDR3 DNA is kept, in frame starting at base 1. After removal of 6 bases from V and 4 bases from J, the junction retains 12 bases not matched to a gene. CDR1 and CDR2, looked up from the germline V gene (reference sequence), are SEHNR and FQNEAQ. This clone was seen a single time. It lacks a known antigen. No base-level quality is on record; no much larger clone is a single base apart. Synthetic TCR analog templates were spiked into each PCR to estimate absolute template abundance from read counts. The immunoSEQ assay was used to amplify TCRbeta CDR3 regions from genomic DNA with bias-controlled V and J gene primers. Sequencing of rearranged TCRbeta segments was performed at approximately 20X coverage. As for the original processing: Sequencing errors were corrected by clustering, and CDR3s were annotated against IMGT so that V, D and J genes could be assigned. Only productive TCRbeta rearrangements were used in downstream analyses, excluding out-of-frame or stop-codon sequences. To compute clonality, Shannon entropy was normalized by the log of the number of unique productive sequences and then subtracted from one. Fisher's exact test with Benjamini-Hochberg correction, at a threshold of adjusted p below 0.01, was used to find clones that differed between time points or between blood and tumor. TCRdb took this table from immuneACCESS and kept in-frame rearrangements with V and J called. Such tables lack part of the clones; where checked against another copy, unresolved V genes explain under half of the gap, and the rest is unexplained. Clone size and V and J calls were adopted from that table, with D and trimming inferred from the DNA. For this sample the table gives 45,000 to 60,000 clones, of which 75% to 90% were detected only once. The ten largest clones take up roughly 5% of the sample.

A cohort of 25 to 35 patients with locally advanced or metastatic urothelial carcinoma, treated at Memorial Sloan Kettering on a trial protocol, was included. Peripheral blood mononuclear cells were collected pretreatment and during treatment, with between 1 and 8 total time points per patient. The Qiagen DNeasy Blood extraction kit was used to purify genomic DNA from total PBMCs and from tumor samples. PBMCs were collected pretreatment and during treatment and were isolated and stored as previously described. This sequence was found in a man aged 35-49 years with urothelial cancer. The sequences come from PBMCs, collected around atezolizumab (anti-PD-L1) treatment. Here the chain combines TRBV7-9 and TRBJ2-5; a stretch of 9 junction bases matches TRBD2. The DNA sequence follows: TGTGCCAGCAGTTCCGTGGCGGGAGGGCCGGGAGAGACCCAGTACTTC. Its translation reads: CASSSVAGGPGETQYF. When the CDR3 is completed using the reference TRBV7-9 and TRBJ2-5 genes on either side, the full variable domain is DTGVSQNPRHKITKRGQNVTFRCDPISEHNRLYWYRQTLGQGPEFLTYFQNEAQLEKSRLLSDRFSAERPKGSFSTLEIQRTEQGDSAMYLCASSSVAGGPGETQYFGPGTRLLVL.